This T cell receptor beta chain appears in the sequencing data of a study of T cells after somatic rescue of genetic block. Germline CDR1 and CDR2: SGHTA and FQGNSA. With V trimmed by 0 bases and J by 0 bases, 8 bases remained unmatched. The CDR3 contains 20 residues. Assay: immunoSEQ multiplex PCR; the TCRdb copy retains only in-frame clones and omits some. The repertoire holds 12,000 to 15,000 clones, with less than 75% as singletons. The chain couples TRBV7-2 to TRBJ2-1, with TRBD2 identical over 13 bases. Source material: peripheral blood mononuclear cells (PBMCs). This clonotype originated in a man aged 18 to 30. The CDR3 bases are TGTGCCAGCAGCTTAGCGCGGAGACTAGCGGGAGGTCTCTCCTACAATGAGCAGTTCTTC. It encodes CASSLARRLAGGLSYNEQFF.